This is a list of T cell receptor beta chains from one sample in a study of technical replicates of blood from several donors. Method: immunoSEQ multiplex PCR; TCRdb's copy keeps in-frame clones and lacks some. This table holds 55,000 to 80,000 clones, more than 95% found once. Sample: T cells isolated from PBMCs. The origin of the receptors is a human donor in good health. Both conserved end residues are part of each CDR3. Fields, in order: J gene, D gene, V gene, clone size, CDR3 DNA, CDR3 protein. D genes are given only for firm matches. Clone size is given for some rows only: seen once, a few or many times, or a class if the clone is expanded.

>TRBJ1-4|-|TRBV6-5|-
TGTGCCAGCACGGTCAGGGTAACTAATGAAAAACTGTTTTTT
CASTVRVTNEKLFF
>TRBJ2-2|-|TRBV7-6|-
TGTGCCAGCAGCTTCGTCCAGCCGGGCGGGGAGCTGTTTTTT
CASSFVQPGGELFF
>TRBJ2-3|TRBD1|TRBV7-2|-
TGTGCCAGCAGCTTGGGACAGAGCACAGATACGCAGTATTTT
CASSLGQSTDTQYF
>TRBJ2-1|TRBD1|TRBV6-5|-
TGTGCCAGCAGTTACTCGGGACAGCGGACCAACAATGAGCAGTTCTTC
CASSYSGQRTNNEQFF
>TRBJ1-5|TRBD1|TRBV19|-
TGTGCCAGTAGTGCGGGACAGGTCCTCTTTTTT
CASSAGQVLFF
>TRBJ2-1|TRBD1|TRBV6-1|-
TGTGCCAGCAGACTCGACAGGGTCTCCTACAATGAGCAGTTCTTC
CASRLDRVSYNEQFF
>TRBJ1-1|TRBD1|TRBV25-1|-
TGTGCCAGCAGAAGACAGGGTTTGAAGACTGAAGCTTTCTTT
CASRRQGLKTEAFF
>TRBJ2-7|TRBD1|TRBV5-1|once
TGCGCCAGCGGATACGGGACAGGGTCGTACGAGCAGTACTTC
CASGYGTGSYEQYF
>TRBJ2-5|-|TRBV7-9|once
TGTGCCAGCAGCCCCGAGGCCCAGTACTTC
CASSPEAQYF
>TRBJ1-1|-|TRBV2|-
TGTGCCAGCAGAGGGAGTTGGCCGGAGCCCAACACTGAAGCTTTCTTT
CASRGSWPEPNTEAFF
>TRBJ1-3|-|TRBV29-1|-
TGCAGCGTTGTGGTCCCCGCGTCTGGAAACACCATATATTTT
CSVVVPASGNTIYF
>TRBJ2-1|-|TRBV4-1|-
TGCGCCAGCAGCCAGGGGGCGCCCAATGAGCAGTTCTTC
CASSQGAPNEQFF
>TRBJ2-5|TRBD1|TRBV18|-
TGTGCCAGCTCACCGGGGGACAGGCGTAACACCCAGTACTTC
CASSPGDRRNTQYF
>TRBJ1-1|-|TRBV6-1|-
TGTGCCAGCAGGTTAGGACAGATGAACACTGAAGCTTTCTTT
CASRLGQMNTEAFF
>TRBJ2-7|TRBD2|TRBV19|-
TGTGCCAGTAGTGGAGCTAGCGGGAGGGCCGACTACGAGCAGTACTTC
CASSGASGRADYEQYF